The 30 T cell receptor beta chains listed next were all sequenced from one sample in a study of cytomegalovirus exposure and HLA in healthy donors. The PCR employed 60 Vbeta primers together with 13 Jbeta primers. Sequenced by immunoSEQ multiplex PCR; TCRdb stores in-frame clones only, minus some. Of under 250,000 clones in the sample, approximately 85% were seen once. Material: PBMCs. The receptors were gathered from a middle-aged woman in good health and CMV-seronegative.

The gene calls are TRBV19 and TRBJ2-7; 16 bases fit TRBD2. The CDR3 runs to 17 residues. The trim removed 5 bases at V and 0 bases at J, leaving 4 bases unmatched. The V gene's germline CDR1 is LNHDA and CDR2 SQIVND (reference sequence). In DNA form, the CDR3 reads TGTGCCAGTAGTGTGGGACTAGCGGGAGGGACCTCCTACGAGCAGTACTTC. Protein sequence: CASSVGLAGGTSYEQYF.

In the case of this clone: This CDR3 is also generated by other DNA sequences in the sample. This chain links TRBV4-1 with TRBJ2-5; 7 bases fit TRBD2. Germline V gene sequence: CDR1 MGHRA, CDR2 YSYEKL. The CDR3 runs 15 residues. V lost 1 base to trimming and J lost 5 bases; unmatched junction nucleotides: 7. The CDR3 loop is CASSQGSGGGETQYF. The CDR3 DNA sequence: TGCGCCAGCAGCCAAGGCTCGGGAGGCGGGGAGACCCAGTACTTC.

CDR3 in DNA: TGTGCCAGCAGTCGAACGGGACAGGGAAACCACGAGCAGTACTTC. This encodes CASSRTGQGNHEQYF. This chain uses TRBV11-3 with TRBJ2-7; 9 bases line up with TRBD1. Germline V gene data show CDR1 as SGHNT and CDR2 as YENEEA. The CDR3 has 15 residues. V was pared by 6 bases and J by 5 bases, with 11 bases of the junction left unmatched.

A word on this clone: The junction shows a germline mismatch at one end, possibly a read error. The chain links TRBV7-9 to TRBJ1-4; 8 bases match TRBD1. The length of the CDR3 is 14 residues. Germline V CDR1 and CDR2: SEHNR, FQNEAQ (reference sequence). This CDR3 is CSSSPDRAVEKLFF. Written as DNA, the CDR3 is TGTTCCAGCAGCCCGGACAGGGCCGTCGAAAAACTGTTTTTT. Based on the CDR3 plus reference TRBV7-9 and TRBJ1-4, the full variable domain is DTGVSQNPRHKITKRGQNVTFRCDPISEHNRLYWYRQTLGQGPEFLTYFQNEAQLEKSRLLSDRFSAERPKGSFSTLEIQRTEQGDSAMYLCSSSPDRAVEKLFFGSGTQLSVL.

This clone showed up just a few times. The chain uses TRBV7-3 and TRBJ2-2; 8 positions match TRBD1. CDR1 is SGHTA and CDR2 is FQGTGA in the germline V gene. The CDR3 runs to 18 residues. V lost 1 base to trimming and J lost 3 bases; unmatched junction nucleotides: 10. This CDR3 is CASSLKGVGTGYTGELFF. CDR3 in DNA: TGTGCCAGCAGCTTAAAGGGGGTCGGGACAGGTTACACCGGGGAGCTGTTTTTT.

The V gene is TRBV5-1, the J gene TRBJ1-4, with TRBD1 matching 7 bases. The CDR3 runs to 15 residues. Germline CDR1 and CDR2: SGHRS and YFSETQ. The trim removed 4 bases at V and 6 bases at J, leaving 9 bases unmatched. The CDR3 here is CASSIRDSRYEKLFF. CDR3 nucleotide sequence: TGCGCCAGCAGCATCCGGGACAGCAGATATGAAAAACTGTTTTTT.

The CDR3 nucleotides read TGTGCCAGCAGTTACCGTACAGGGAAACCCTACGAGCAGTACTTC. Its translation is CASSYRTGKPYEQYF. V gene TRBV6-5 combines with J gene TRBJ2-7, with a tentative D call TRBD1 (6 bases). Germline V gives CDR1 MNHEY, CDR2 SVGAGI. Trimming cost V 2 bases and J 2 bases, with 13 bases left between them. This CDR3 has 15 residues.

The chain joins TRBV5-1 to TRBJ2-1; TRBD1 aligns across 7 bases. The CDR3 runs 14 residues. The V and J ends lost 2 bases and 10 bases, in that order; junction bases with no gene match: 9. Germline V gene data show CDR1 as SGHRS and CDR2 as YFSETQ. The CDR3 here is CASSFGTAPGEQFF. The CDR3, as DNA: TGCGCCAGCAGCTTCGGGACAGCGCCCGGGGAGCAGTTCTTC.

The genes are TRBV27 and TRBJ2-1; 9 bases match TRBD2. V lost 5 bases to trimming and J lost 4 bases; unmatched junction nucleotides: 6. CDR1 MNHEY and CDR2 SMNVEV come from the germline V gene (reference sequence). This CDR3 comprises 15 residues. CDR3: CASSTPTSGYNEQFF. The CDR3, as DNA: TGTGCCAGCAGTACCCCGACTAGCGGATACAATGAGCAGTTCTTC.

This rearrangement joins TRBV7-2 to TRBJ2-2; D gene unclear. Trimming removed 0 bases at V and 1 base at J, with 6 bases between. CDR3 length: 15 residues. Germline V lookup: CDR1 SGHTA, CDR2 FQGNSA. CDR3 nucleotides: TGTGCCAGCAGCTTAGCGGCTAGGAACACCGGGGAGCTGTTTTTT. It codes for CASSLAARNTGELFF. Drawing the rest from reference TRBV7-2 and TRBJ2-2, the complete variable domain is GAGVSQSPSNKVTEKGKDVELRCDPISGHTALYWYRQSLGQGLEFLIYFQGNSAPDKSGLPSDRFSAERTGGSVSTLTIQRTQQEDSAVYLCASSLAARNTGELFFGEGSRLTVL.

This clone was found once. The chain employs TRBV9 and TRBJ2-5, with TRBD1 identical over 8 bases. The CDR3 is 15 amino acids. With V trimmed by 3 bases and J by 5 bases, 9 bases remained unmatched. Germline CDR1 is SGDLS and CDR2 is YYNGEE. The CDR3 is CASSALQGVGETQYF. Here the CDR3 DNA reads TGTGCCAGCAGCGCCCTACAGGGGGTGGGGGAGACCCAGTACTTC.

The chain combines TRBV5-1 with TRBJ2-3, with TRBD1 as a possible D gene (5 bases). Trimming left V 0 bases short and J 5 bases short, with 7 bases between. There are 13 residues in the CDR3. Germline loops: CDR1 SGHRS, CDR2 YFSETQ. Written as DNA, the CDR3 is TGCGCCAGCAGCTTGGAAAGGGGAGATACGCAGTATTTT. This gives the protein CASSLERGDTQYF.

This clone was picked up a small number of times. The chain employs TRBV4-1 and TRBJ1-1; D is possibly TRBD1 (6 bases). Germline V gene sequence: CDR1 MGHRA, CDR2 YSYEKL. The CDR3 covers 15 residues. Trimming left V 3 bases short and J 3 bases short, with 14 bases between. CDR3 sequence reads: CASSHPTGAYTEAFF. The CDR3, as DNA: TGCGCCAGCAGCCACCCGACAGGCGCCTACACTGAAGCTTTCTTT.

V and J are TRBV9 and TRBJ1-1, with a possible D match to TRBD1 (6 bases). Germline V lookup: CDR1 SGDLS, CDR2 YYNGEE. Deletions cut 4 bases from V and 0 bases from J, with 13 bases between. This CDR3 comprises 15 residues. The CDR3 here is CASSPRTDMNTEAFF. As DNA, the CDR3 is TGTGCCAGCAGCCCCCGGACAGACATGAACACTGAAGCTTTCTTT.

This clone appeared a single time. The chain recombines TRBV19 with TRBJ1-3, with 7 bases identical to TRBD1. The CDR3 sequence is 11 residues long. V lost 10 bases to trimming and J lost 5 bases; unmatched junction nucleotides: 2. Germline CDR1 LNHDA, CDR2 SQIVND (reference sequence). CDR3 sequence (DNA): TGTGCCACGGACAGGAGAAACACCATATATTTT. Translated, it gives CATDRRNTIYF. The variable domain in full, with the rest retrieved from reference TRBV19 and TRBJ1-3, is DGGITQSPKYLFRKEGQNVTLSCEQNLNHDAMYWYRQDPGQGLRLIYYSQIVNDFQKGDIAEGYSVSREKKESFPLTVTSAQKNPTAFYLCATDRRNTIYFGEGSWLTVV.

The chain is built from TRBV19 and TRBJ1-1; D gene unclear. The CDR3 spans 13 residues. CDR1 and CDR2 from the germline V gene are LNHDA and SQIVND (reference sequence). Trimming cost V 3 bases and J 5 bases, with 10 bases left between them. CDR3 in amino acids: CASSIGGGTEAFF. CDR3 nucleotide sequence: TGTGCCAGTAGTATTGGAGGAGGGACTGAAGCTTTCTTT.

The V call is TRBV5-6, the J call TRBJ1-3; D call uncertain. Per the germline V gene, CDR1 is SGHDT and CDR2 is YYEEEE. The germline V and J ends were trimmed by 2 bases and 0 bases, with 9 bases remaining between them. CDR3 length equals 15 residues. CDR3 sequence (DNA): TGTGCCAGCAGCTTTGGCAGTCACTCTGGAAACACCATATATTTT. Protein sequence: CASSFGSHSGNTIYF.

The V and J genes are TRBV5-1 and TRBJ1-2; D is perhaps TRBD1 (5 bases). Deletions cut 4 bases from V and 1 base from J, with 8 bases between. The length of the CDR3 is 13 residues. Germline loops: CDR1 SGHRS, CDR2 YFSETQ. The CDR3 DNA sequence: TGCGCCAGCAGCCTGGACAATAACTATGGCTACACCTTC. It specifies CASSLDNNYGYTF.

J is TRBJ2-4 and V is TRBV6-1, with D tentatively TRBD2 (5 bases). The CDR3 consists of 14 residues. Germline lookup yields CDR1 MNHNS and CDR2 SASEGT. Trimming left V 3 bases short and J 6 bases short, with 12 bases between. Here the CDR3 DNA reads TGTGCCAGCAGTGAGAGAGGAGAGGGAAACATTCAGTACTTC. It yields the protein CASSERGEGNIQYF.

The chain is built from TRBV19 and TRBJ1-5; the match to TRBD1 covers 7 bases. V was pared by 7 bases and J by 0 bases, with 6 bases of the junction left unmatched. In germline, CDR1 is LNHDA, CDR2 SQIVND (reference sequence). This CDR3 contains 15 residues. CDR3 loop: CASTRDSISNQPQHF. CDR3 DNA sequence: TGTGCCAGTACCCGGGACAGTATTAGCAATCAGCCCCAGCATTTT.

The chain links TRBV14 to TRBJ1-1; perhaps TRBD1 as D (5 bases). This CDR3 has 13 amino acids. Germline lookup yields CDR1 SGHDN and CDR2 FVKESK. Trimming pared 6 bases from V and 3 bases from J, leaving 11 bases between. CDR3 in amino acids: CASSPGLYTEAFF. The CDR3 nucleotides are TGTGCCAGCAGTCCGGGACTGTACACTGAAGCTTTCTTT.

In nucleotides, the CDR3 is TGTGCCAGCAGCTCGAGACTAGCGGGGGTCGAGCAGTACTTC. It yields the protein CASSSRLAGVEQYF. The chain joins TRBV13 to TRBJ2-7; the match to TRBD2 covers 12 bases. Trimming removed 4 bases from V and 6 bases from J; junction bases left unmatched: 4. This CDR3 region has 14 residues. The germline V gene encodes CDR1 PRHDT and CDR2 FYEKMQ (reference sequence).

Of note for this clone: Additional DNA sequences in this sample encode the identical CDR3. This chain connects TRBV18 to TRBJ2-1; 9 nucleotides match TRBD1. The CDR3 consists of 14 residues. With 3 bases clipped from V and 4 bases from J, the junction kept 1 base outside the gene matches. The germline V gene encodes CDR1 KGHSH and CDR2 LQKENI. The CDR3 nucleotides are TGTGCCAGCTCACCGGGACAGGGATACAATGAGCAGTTCTTC. It codes for CASSPGQGYNEQFF. The full variable domain, in which reference TRBV18 and TRBJ2-1 provide the parts outside the CDR3, is NAGVMQNPRHLVRRRGQEARLRCSPMKGHSHVYWYRQLPEEGLKFMVYLQKENIIDESGMPKERFSAEFPKEGPSILRIQQVVRGDSAAYFCASSPGQGYNEQFFGPGTRLTVL.

The gene calls are TRBV4-1 and TRBJ2-5, with D maybe TRBD1 (5 bases). The CDR3 spans 16 residues. CDR1 and CDR2 (germline): MGHRA, YSYEKL. The V and J ends lost 0 bases and 5 bases respectively, with 16 bases between them. CDR3 in amino acids: CASSQDYGAEWETQYF. CDR3 nucleotides: TGCGCCAGCAGCCAAGATTATGGGGCAGAATGGGAGACCCAGTACTTC.

The chain uses TRBV5-4 and TRBJ2-7; 8 nucleotides align to TRBD1. The CDR3 covers 14 residues. Germline V gene sequence: CDR1 SGHNT, CDR2 YYREEE (reference sequence). The ends lost 2 bases at V and 2 bases at J; junction bases unmatched: 3. CDR3 residues: CASSLLQGAYEQYF. The CDR3 coding sequence is TGTGCCAGCAGCTTACTACAGGGGGCCTACGAGCAGTACTTC.

The chain uses TRBV4-1 and TRBJ2-3; tentatively, D is TRBD2 (6 bases). The CDR3 covers 16 residues. Trimming took 1 base from V and 2 from J, leaving 13 bases between them. Germline CDR1 and CDR2: MGHRA and YSYEKL. The CDR3 region is CASSQAAGSTTDTQYF. The CDR3 nucleotides are TGCGCCAGCAGCCAAGCTGCGGGAAGTACCACAGATACGCAGTATTTT.

The rearrangement links TRBV27 to TRBJ1-1, with 9 nucleotides matching TRBD1. With V trimmed by 2 bases and J by 11 bases, 21 bases remained unmatched. The CDR3 has 18 amino acids. Looked up from germline, CDR1 is MNHEY and CDR2 is SMNVEV (reference sequence). The CDR3 spells CASSLTGQGRGGGRVAFF. In nucleotides, the CDR3 is TGTGCCAGCAGTTTAACTGGACAGGGGCGAGGTGGTGGTCGGGTGGCTTTCTTT.

This clone was picked up a small number of times. The genes are TRBV5-6 and TRBJ1-4, with 7 bases lining up with TRBD1. Germline V gives CDR1 SGHDT, CDR2 YYEEEE. J lost 2 bases, V lost 3 bases, and 1 base had no gene match. This CDR3 is built from 14 residues. The CDR3 sequence is CASSWGQTNEKLFF. The CDR3 DNA sequence: TGTGCCAGCAGCTGGGGACAGACTAATGAAAAACTGTTTTTT.

This sequence joins TRBV6-4 and TRBJ2-2, with TRBD1 as a possible D gene (7 bases). Trimming took 4 bases from V and 4 from J, leaving 10 bases between them. This CDR3 comprises 14 residues. Per the germline V gene, CDR1 is MRHNA and CDR2 is SNTAGT. The CDR3: CASSVQGGTGELFF. The DNA for the CDR3 is TGTGCCAGCAGTGTGCAGGGGGGCACCGGGGAGCTGTTTTTT.

This chain uses TRBV6-1 with TRBJ2-1; TRBD2 matches at 7 bases. The germline V gene encodes CDR1 MNHNS and CDR2 SASEGT. The V and J ends lost 7 bases and 6 bases, in that order; junction bases with no gene match: 12. CDR3 length equals 15 residues. The CDR3 coding sequence is TGTGCCAGCACTCGTGTGACTTGGACTAGCAATGAGCAGTTCTTC. Translation gives CASTRVTWTSNEQFF.